These 10 T cell receptor beta chains were all obtained from the same sample, sequenced in a study of regulatory T cells in long-lasting Graves disease. The time point: newly diagnosed GD, antithyroid drugs for less than 3 months. From RNA extracted from PBMCs, the TCR library was made. Arm-PCR with iRepertoire HTBI primers amplified the CDR3 regions for these TCR beta libraries. MiXCR, run by TCRdb on the multiplex PCR reads, gives a single entry per CDR3 protein. In the table there are about 420,000 distinct CDR3 sequences, roughly 17% of which are singletons. This sample was shared with a second study, whose subject was T cells in Graves' hyperthyroidism and ophthalmopathy.

Here the sequenced sample was peripheral blood mononuclear cells (PBMCs), taken at new diagnosis, from a patient treated with antithyroid drugs. The receptor set was obtained from a woman under 30 with Graves disease.

This clonotype has a count of ten or more. This chain uses TRBV7-2 with TRBJ2-3; a possible D gene is TRBD2 (6 bases). Trimming removed 5 bases from V and 3 bases from J, with 15 bases in between. Germline V gene lookup returns CDR1 SGHTA and CDR2 FQGNSA. The CDR3 spans 15 residues. The CDR3 DNA reads as TGTGCCAGCAGCCTAGGAGGGCGACCGACAGATACGCAGTATTTT. This translates into CASSLGGRPTDTQYF.

This clonotype was recorded many times. The CDR3 DNA sequence: TGTGCCAGCAGTGAGACAGGGTTTAGCACAGATACGCAGTATTTT. Protein: CASSETGFSTDTQYF. V and J are TRBV2 and TRBJ2-3; TRBD1 matches at 7 bases. Germline V lookup: CDR1 SNHLY, CDR2 FYNNEI. The CDR3 has 15 residues. Unmatched junction bases numbered 3, after V lost 3 bases and J lost 0 bases.

The V and J genes are TRBV27 and TRBJ2-5; TRBD1 agrees at 9 bases. This CDR3 comprises 18 residues. The V gene end was trimmed by 4 bases and the J gene end by 2 bases; junction bases not matched to a gene: 14. In germline, CDR1 is MNHEY, CDR2 SMNVEV (reference sequence). This CDR3 reads CASSSLIGTGSVQETQYF. CDR3 nucleotide sequence: TGTGCCAGCAGTTCATTAATTGGGACAGGGTCGGTACAAGAGACCCAGTACTTC.

Points on this clonotype: This may arise from a read error, as a much more abundant clone is one base away. In this CDR3 the conserved last residue, phenylalanine or tryptophan, is missing, so a read error is likely. The V call is TRBV6-5, the J call TRBJ2-3, with TRBD1 matching over 8 bases. The CDR3 extends over 15 amino acids. Germline V gene data show CDR1 as MNHEY and CDR2 as SVGAGI. With V trimmed by 3 bases and J by 2 bases, 4 bases remained unmatched. The CDR3 DNA reads TGTGCCAGCAGTTATCAGGACAGGGTCACAGATACGCAGTATCTT. It translates to CASSYQDRVTDTQYL.

This clonotype was seen many times. This chain connects TRBV28 to TRBJ2-5, with 8 bases fitting TRBD2. Germline CDR1 is MDHEN and CDR2 is SYDVKM. V trimming: 7 bases; J trimming: 5 bases; junction bases outside the gene matches: 12. The CDR3 contains 15 residues. This CDR3 is CASKYRGGMRETQYF. For the CDR3, the DNA is TGTGCCAGCAAATATCGGGGGGGAATGCGGGAGACCCAGTACTTC.

This clonotype has at least ten counts. The CDR3 DNA is TGTGCCATCAGTGACCAGCGGGAGGGCCTCTTCGAGCAGTACTTC. Residues: CAISDQREGLFEQYF. The V gene is TRBV10-3, the J gene TRBJ2-7; 10 positions agree with TRBD2. The V gene's germline CDR1 is ENHRY and CDR2 SYGVKD. The CDR3 sequence is 15 residues long. Unmatched junction bases numbered 8, after V lost 3 bases and J lost 6 bases.

V and J are TRBV19 and TRBJ2-1; TRBD2 matches at 11 bases. The CDR3 contains 14 residues. Germline CDR1 is LNHDA and CDR2 is SQIVND (reference sequence). J gave up 7 bases and V 6 bases, and 5 bases lay outside the gene matches. The CDR3 loop is CASRGSGRANEQFF. CDR3 nucleotides: TGTGCCAGTAGGGGTAGCGGGAGGGCGAATGAGCAGTTCTTC.

The J gene is TRBJ2-7, the V gene TRBV6-2 or TRBV6-3, with 10 bases aligning to TRBD2. V gave up 2 bases and J gave up 3 bases; unmatched junction bases: 4. CDR1 is MNHEY and CDR2 is SVGEGT in the germline V gene. The CDR3 runs 15 residues. Here the CDR3 DNA reads TGTGCCAGCAGTTACAGGCCTAGCGGGAGCTACGAGCAGTACTTC. Translating it yields CASSYRPSGSYEQYF.

In this sample, this clonotype turned up many times. CDR3 region: CASSHGFNKGYQPQHF. CDR3 DNA: TGTGCCAGCAGCCACGGTTTCAATAAGGGTTATCAGCCCCAGCATTTT. The V call is TRBV3-1, the J call TRBJ1-5; D gene uncertain. CDR3 length: 16 amino acids. Germline V gene sequence: CDR1 LGHDT, CDR2 YNNKEL (reference sequence). Trimming took off 3 bases at V and 5 bases at J, with 17 bases between the two ends.

This clonotype was recorded at least ten times. The chain couples TRBV11-1 to TRBJ2-2, with TRBD2 as a possible D gene (5 bases). The CDR3 sequence is 14 residues long. The V end lost 8 bases, the J end lost 0 bases, and 10 bases lay between the germline ends. The germline gives CDR1 SGHAT, CDR2 FQDESV (reference sequence). The CDR3, as DNA: TGTGCCAGCGGCTCGCGGGCGAACACCGGGGAGCTGTTTTTT. Its protein is CASGSRANTGELFF. Filled out from reference TRBV11-1 and TRBJ2-2, the complete variable domain reads EAEVAQSPRYKITEKSQAVAFWCDPISGHATLYWYRQILGQGPELLVQFQDESVVDDSQLPKDRFSAERLKGVDSTLKIQPAELGDSAMYLCASGSRANTGELFFGEGSRLTVL.